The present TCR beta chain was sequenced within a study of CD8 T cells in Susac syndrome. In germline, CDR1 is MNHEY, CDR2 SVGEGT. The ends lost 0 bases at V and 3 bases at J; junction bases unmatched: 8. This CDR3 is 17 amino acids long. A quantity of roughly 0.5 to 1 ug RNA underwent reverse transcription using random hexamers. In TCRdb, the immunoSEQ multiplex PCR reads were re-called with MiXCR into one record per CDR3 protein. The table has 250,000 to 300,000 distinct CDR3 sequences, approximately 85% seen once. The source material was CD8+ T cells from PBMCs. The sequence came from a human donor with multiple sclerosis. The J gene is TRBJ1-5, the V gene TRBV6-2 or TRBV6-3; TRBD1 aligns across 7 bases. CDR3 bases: TGTGCCAGCAGTTACTCGATTCGCAGGGGGACCAATCAGCCCCAGCATTTT. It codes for CASSYSIRRGTNQPQHF.